The clone carrying this T cell receptor (beta chain) was counted ten times or more. PBMCs, at least 6 million per sample, were isolated. These data belong to a study of blood T cells in healthy people across ages. This CDR3 comprises 13 residues. Trimming took 3 bases from V and 5 from J; bases not matched to a gene: 1. Germline V gene data show CDR1 as KGHSH and CDR2 as LQKENI. Sample-barcoded 5' priming and a J-beta primer mix drove a second PCR of roughly 7 to 11 cycles. TCRdb re-called the 5' RACE reads with MiXCR, one entry per CDR3 protein. The sample carries more than 650,000 distinct CDR3 sequences, 22% recorded once.

Sequenced: blood. The clonotype was recovered from a man between 65 and 80 years old in good health. The chain links TRBV18 to TRBJ1-5; 7 nucleotides align to TRBD1. In DNA, the CDR3 is TGTGCCAGCTCACCCCAGGGGGATCAGCCCCAGCATTTT. This sequence encodes CASSPQGDQPQHF.